One and the same sample provided the 30 T cell receptor beta chains below, sequenced in a study of shared clonotypes between healthy human individuals. This table comes from immunoSEQ multiplex PCR, and its TCRdb copy is limited to in-frame clones, with some not included. The sample includes 2 million to 2.5 million clones, about 95% seen only once; the top ten take 0.85% to 1.2%. As defined, naive CD8 cells were CD45RO-negative and positively selected for CCR7, with terminally differentiated effector memory CD45RA+ cells excluded. Input material: naive CD8+ T cells sorted from blood. Receptors originate from a man in his late teens or twenties in good health.

Only one count was recorded for this clone. The chain couples TRBV19 to TRBJ1-1; D remains ambiguous. Trimming removed 11 bases at V and 10 bases at J, with 20 bases between. Germline CDR1 and CDR2: LNHDA and SQIVND (reference sequence). There are 12 residues in the CDR3. The CDR3: CAAGGPPWGAFF. The CDR3 DNA reads TGTGCCGCCGGCGGTCCTCCGTGGGGAGCTTTCTTT. Drawing the rest from reference TRBV19 and TRBJ1-1, the complete variable domain is DGGITQSPKYLFRKEGQNVTLSCEQNLNHDAMYWYRQDPGQGLRLIYYSQIVNDFQKGDIAEGYSVSREKKESFPLTVTSAQKNPTAFYLCAAGGPPWGAFFGQGTRLTVV.

The rearrangement uses TRBV6-1 and TRBJ2-1, with D tentatively TRBD2 (5 bases). The CDR3 loop spans 15 amino acids. Germline assignment: CDR1 MNHNS and CDR2 SASEGT. V was cut by 1 base and J by 7 bases, with 14 bases left in between. CDR3 nucleotides: TGTGCCAGCAGTGAAGAGTTGGCCCCGGGGAATGAGCAGTTCTTC. Translated, it gives CASSEELAPGNEQFF.

The chain couples TRBV6-5 to TRBJ2-5; D not certain. The CDR3 loop spans 14 amino acids. In germline, CDR1 is MNHEY, CDR2 SVGAGI. V lost 0 bases to trimming and J lost 4 bases, with 9 bases between them. The CDR3 DNA follows: TGTGCCAGCAGTTACTCGGTTTTTGGAGAGACCCAGTACTTC. Translated, it gives CASSYSVFGETQYF.

The chain is built from TRBV6-1 and TRBJ2-7; 7 bases match TRBD1. The CDR3 spans 13 residues. V was pared by 5 bases and J by 4 bases, with 5 bases of the junction left unmatched. Per germline, CDR1 MNHNS and CDR2 SASEGT. This CDR3 reads CASSLRDSYEQYF. The CDR3, as DNA: TGTGCCAGCAGTTTAAGGGACAGTTACGAGCAGTACTTC.

The chain joins TRBV27 to TRBJ2-7; 7 bases are shared with TRBD1. With V trimmed by 7 bases and J by 2 bases, 11 bases remained unmatched. This CDR3 has 15 amino acids. CDR1 and CDR2 from the germline V gene are MNHEY and SMNVEV (reference sequence). The CDR3 here is CASKAAAGGTYEQYF. The CDR3 region has the DNA TGTGCCAGCAAAGCCGCGGCAGGGGGAACCTACGAGCAGTACTTC.

This clone was counted once. V gene TRBV4-1 combines with J gene TRBJ2-3; D tentatively reads TRBD1 or TRBD2 (7 bases each). In germline, CDR1 is MGHRA, CDR2 YSYEKL. V was pared by 0 bases and J by 5 bases, with 18 bases between. The CDR3 is made up of 17 amino acids. CDR3 sequence: CASSQDTKQGRGDTQYF. In DNA form, the CDR3 reads TGCGCCAGCAGCCAAGATACAAAACAGGGGAGGGGAGATACGCAGTATTTT.

This chain links TRBV6-1 with TRBJ1-6, with a tentative D call TRBD1 (5 bases). Germline loops: CDR1 MNHNS, CDR2 SASEGT. CDR3 length: 14 residues. The V gene lost 11 bases and the J gene lost 5 bases, with 16 bases spanning the gap. CDR3 nucleotide sequence: TGTGCCTCCTGGTTGTGGGGGAATAATTCACCCCTCCACTTT. Amino acids: CASWLWGNNSPLHF.

The chain employs TRBV7-8 and TRBJ2-3, with D perhaps TRBD2 (6 bases). CDR1 and CDR2 (germline): SGHVS, FQNEAQ. V was clipped by 5 bases and J by 2 bases, with 17 bases between them. The CDR3 sequence is 16 residues long. Here the CDR3 reads CASSHRLAGITDTQYF. The CDR3 DNA reads TGTGCCAGCAGCCACCGGTTGGCGGGAATCACAGATACGCAGTATTTT.

Note on this clone: Other nucleotide sequences in the sample specify the same CDR3. This sequence joins TRBV6-5 and TRBJ1-1; D uncertain. Per germline, CDR1 MNHEY and CDR2 SVGAGI. This CDR3 spans 13 amino acids. V lost 0 bases and J lost 5, with 7 bases in between. The CDR3 DNA reads TGTGCCAGCAGTTACTCGCGGGGTACTGAAGCTTTCTTT. This codes for CASSYSRGTEAFF.

The chain employs TRBV7-9 and TRBJ1-6, with D perhaps matching TRBD1 (6 bases). Trimming pared 5 bases from V and 6 bases from J, leaving 17 bases between. The CDR3 contains 16 residues. Germline CDR1 is SEHNR and CDR2 is FQNEAQ (reference sequence). This CDR3 is CASSPPPDRFNSPLHF. CDR3 bases: TGTGCCAGCAGCCCGCCACCGGACAGATTTAATTCACCCCTCCACTTT.

This sequence joins TRBV5-1 and TRBJ2-3, with TRBD1 identical over 9 bases. Germline CDR1 and CDR2: SGHRS and YFSETQ. This CDR3 contains 16 residues. V dropped 4 bases and J dropped 5; count of bases not matched to a gene: 11. DNA of the CDR3: TGCGCCAGCAGCGGGGCCGGGACAGGGAGTGAAGATACGCAGTATTTT. This codes for CASSGAGTGSEDTQYF.

This chain uses TRBV28 with TRBJ2-5, with 7 bases that match TRBD1. The V gene end was trimmed by 5 bases and the J gene end by 5 bases; junction bases not matched to a gene: 11. From germline, CDR1 is MDHEN and CDR2 SYDVKM. This CDR3 is built from 15 residues. The CDR3 DNA sequence: TGTGCCAGCAGTCGCCCCCGGACAGGTTGGGAGACCCAGTACTTC. It codes for CASSRPRTGWETQYF.

The CDR3 region has the DNA TGTGCCAGCAGTTTTAGCTGGCAGAGCGGCTACACCTTC. It encodes CASSFSWQSGYTF. This chain uses TRBV27 with TRBJ1-2; D unclear. This CDR3 is built from 13 residues. Trimming took 3 bases from V and 8 from J, leaving 13 bases between them. The germline CDR1 and CDR2 sequences are MNHEY and SMNVEV (reference sequence).

The chain employs TRBV5-1 and TRBJ2-5; D perhaps matches TRBD1 (6 bases). The ends were cut back, 2 bases at V and 3 bases at J, with 11 bases in the middle. The CDR3 has 14 amino acids. From germline, CDR1 is SGHRS and CDR2 YFSETQ. This chain's CDR3 is CASSFEGTKETQYF. CDR3 nucleotide sequence: TGCGCCAGCAGCTTTGAAGGGACAAAAGAGACCCAGTACTTC.

Only one count was recorded for this clone. J is TRBJ2-5 and V is TRBV4-1; maybe TRBD1 (6 bases). The CDR3 has 14 residues. Looked up from germline, CDR1 is MGHRA and CDR2 is YSYEKL. V gave up 4 bases and J gave up 2 bases, with 11 bases separating them. CDR3 residues: CASSLYREQETQYF. The CDR3 bases are TGCGCCAGCAGCCTTTACAGGGAACAAGAGACCCAGTACTTC.

The genes are TRBV2 and TRBJ2-7; TRBD2 matches at 8 bases. This CDR3 is built from 16 residues. Germline CDR1 is SNHLY and CDR2 is FYNNEI. J lost 3 bases, V lost 6 bases, and 13 bases had no gene match. The CDR3: CASSDLLASGSYEQYF. The CDR3 DNA is TGTGCCAGCAGCGACCTTCTCGCCAGCGGGAGCTACGAGCAGTACTTC.

The table lists this clone with a few counts. The rearrangement links TRBV5-6 to TRBJ1-2, with D possibly being TRBD1 (6 bases). Per germline, CDR1 SGHDT and CDR2 YYEEEE. The CDR3 length is 12 residues. The V and J ends lost 0 bases and 14 bases respectively, with 14 bases between them. The CDR3 nucleotides are TGTGCCAGCAGCTTGGGGGCAGGGGCGAGGACCTTC. It yields the protein CASSLGAGARTF.

The rearrangement links TRBV27 to TRBJ2-1, with D uncertain. From germline, CDR1 is MNHEY and CDR2 SMNVEV (reference sequence). V was trimmed by 5 bases and J by 14 bases, leaving 19 bases between them. CDR3 length equals 13 residues. The CDR3 is CASSMLVAAAKFF. The CDR3 DNA reads TGTGCCAGCAGTATGCTCGTGGCGGCTGCGAAGTTCTTC.

The V gene is TRBV5-4, the J gene TRBJ2-7; 7 bases are a match to TRBD1. Germline-derived CDR1 and CDR2 are SGHNT and YYREEE (reference sequence). The CDR3 has 15 amino acids. V was pared by 0 bases and J by 2 bases, with 5 bases of the junction left unmatched. In nucleotides, the CDR3 is TGTGCCAGCAGCTTGGAACAGGGGTTAACCTACGAGCAGTACTTC. Protein sequence: CASSLEQGLTYEQYF.

Here the CDR3 DNA reads TGTGCCAGCAGTTTATGGGACAGGGGGCTGGTGACAGATACGCAGTATTTT. Protein sequence: CASSLWDRGLVTDTQYF. The chain employs TRBV28 and TRBJ2-3; 11 bases agree with TRBD1. The germline V gene encodes CDR1 MDHEN and CDR2 SYDVKM. The CDR3 loop spans 17 amino acids. J was trimmed by 3 bases and V by 0 bases; bases with no gene match: 5.

This chain connects TRBV7-9 to TRBJ2-7, with 7 bases identical to TRBD2. The ends lost 2 bases at V and 2 bases at J; junction bases unmatched: 3. CDR3 length: 14 residues. Germline CDR1 and CDR2: SEHNR and FQNEAQ (reference sequence). For the CDR3, the DNA is TGTGCCAGCAGCTTACCCAGCGGGGCCTACGAGCAGTACTTC. Translated: CASSLPSGAYEQYF.

The chain recombines TRBV2 with TRBJ2-1; possibly TRBD2 for D (6 bases). The CDR3 spans 15 residues. V dropped 3 bases and J dropped 8 bases, with 17 bases sitting between them. Germline lookup yields CDR1 SNHLY and CDR2 FYNNEI. Written as DNA, the CDR3 is TGTGCCAGCAGTGAGTCAGTACGACTAGGGGATGAGCAGTTCTTC. It translates to CASSESVRLGDEQFF.

V usage is TRBV30 and J usage is TRBJ1-6; 8 bases line up with TRBD1. Per germline, CDR1 GTSNPN and CDR2 SVGIG (reference sequence). This CDR3 has 15 residues. V shed 2 bases and J 7 bases; nucleotides not matched to a gene: 7. The CDR3 DNA follows: TGTGCCTGGAGTTCGACAGGGGTCCTCAATTCACCCCTCCACTTT. Translating gives CAWSSTGVLNSPLHF.

The sample holds one count of this clone. The V call is TRBV4-1, the J call TRBJ2-5; no clear D. Germline values: CDR1 MGHRA, CDR2 YSYEKL. V lost 0 bases to trimming and J lost 5 bases, with 7 bases between them. The CDR3 sequence is 13 residues long. The chain's CDR3 is CASSQEYWETQYF. In nucleotides, the CDR3 is TGCGCCAGCAGCCAAGAATATTGGGAGACCCAGTACTTC.

The chain couples TRBV19 to TRBJ1-1; D unclear. This CDR3 contains 16 residues. V was pared by 1 base and J by 3 bases, with 15 bases between. Germline-derived CDR1 and CDR2 are LNHDA and SQIVND (reference sequence). CDR3 DNA sequence: TGTGCCAGTAGTATAGGTTCAGCCCGCCTGGACACTGAAGCTTTCTTT. The encoded protein is CASSIGSARLDTEAFF.

Worth noting for this clone: Other DNA sequences in the same sample also yield this CDR3. The chain couples TRBV9 to TRBJ2-7; the match to TRBD2 covers 10 bases. The CDR3 extends over 12 amino acids. Germline CDR1 reads SGDLS; CDR2 reads YYNGEE. Losses at the gene ends were 3 bases for V and 6 bases for J; bases not matched to a gene: 0. The CDR3 DNA reads as TGTGCCAGCAGCGGACTAGCGGGCGAGCAGTACTTC. As protein: CASSGLAGEQYF.

This clone was observed once. Other nucleotide sequences from this sample produce the same CDR3. The chain employs TRBV7-9 and TRBJ1-2, with 8 positions matching TRBD1. J gave up 2 bases and V 4 bases, and 3 bases lay outside the gene matches. CDR1 SEHNR and CDR2 FQNEAQ come from the germline V gene (reference sequence). The CDR3 loop spans 14 amino acids. CDR3 in amino acids: CASSSGQGNYGYTF. The CDR3 nucleotides read TGTGCCAGCAGCTCAGGACAGGGCAACTATGGCTACACCTTC. Full variable domain (missing parts from reference TRBV7-9 and TRBJ1-2): DTGVSQNPRHKITKRGQNVTFRCDPISEHNRLYWYRQTLGQGPEFLTYFQNEAQLEKSRLLSDRFSAERPKGSFSTLEIQRTEQGDSAMYLCASSSGQGNYGYTFGSGTRLTVV.

This clone showed up just once. The chain is built from TRBV19 and TRBJ2-1, with no clear D. This CDR3 has 14 residues. Germline CDR1 reads LNHDA; CDR2 reads SQIVND (reference sequence). V lost 2 bases and J lost 6, with 11 bases in between. The CDR3 nucleotides read TGTGCCAGTAGTATACTTGACCCCGTCAATGAGCAGTTCTTC. It yields the protein CASSILDPVNEQFF.

V gene TRBV30 combines with J gene TRBJ2-3; 8 bases agree with TRBD2. Losses at the gene ends were 5 bases for V and 3 bases for J; bases not matched to a gene: 13. The germline CDR1 and CDR2 sequences are GTSNPN and SVGIG (reference sequence). This CDR3 has 16 residues. CDR3: CAWSTARGGLTDTQYF. The CDR3 nucleotides are TGTGCCTGGTCCACGGCGCGCGGGGGGCTTACAGATACGCAGTATTTT.

This sequence joins TRBV2 and TRBJ2-1, with D perhaps TRBD2 (6 bases). The V gene lost 1 base and the J gene lost 3 bases, with 13 bases spanning the gap. This CDR3 spans 16 amino acids. CDR1 and CDR2 (germline): SNHLY, FYNNEI. The CDR3 nucleotides are TGTGCCAGCAGTGAAGTTGGTAGCGGATTCTACAATGAGCAGTTCTTC. This encodes CASSEVGSGFYNEQFF.